Listed below are T cell receptor beta chains from one sample, sequenced in a study of blood T cell repertoires in COVID-19. Generated by immunoSEQ multiplex PCR, the TCRdb table keeps only in-frame clones and is missing some. The sample gives about 120,000 clones, roughly four fifths of which show up once; around 10% is in the top ten. The sample was peripheral blood. The receptors were gathered from a human donor in a cohort sampled during active COVID-19. Each CDR3 is given with its conserved first and last residue.

J,V,CDR3
TRBJ1-4,TRBV3-1/TRBV3-2,CASSQVKGTGEEDEKLFF
TRBJ2-7,TRBV29-1,CSVGGNYEQYF
TRBJ2-7,TRBV10-2,CASSGELEQYF
TRBJ2-5,TRBV19,CASSPGQGLETQYF
TRBJ1-1,TRBV5-1,CASSPTGADTEAFF
TRBJ2-3,TRBV24-1,CATSDASGGPGTQYF
TRBJ2-2,TRBV25-1,CASRGQGNTGELFF
TRBJ2-7,TRBV18,CASSPRSGGGISYEQYF
TRBJ2-5,TRBV24-1,CATSDPPGQGAQGTQYF
TRBJ2-2,TRBV7-9,CGGGQNTGELFF
TRBJ1-5,TRBV6-2/TRBV6-3,CASSYSLERDQPQHF
TRBJ2-5,TRBV6-6,CASSYSQETQYF
TRBJ2-3,TRBV3-1/TRBV3-2,CASTGDTDTQYF
TRBJ1-5,TRBV7-6,CASSGHLDQPQHF
TRBJ1-3,TRBV5-4,CASSLQQGGTIYF
TRBJ2-4,TRBV5-1,CASSLEGRGTNIQYF
TRBJ1-1,TRBV9,CASSFGAMNTEAFF
TRBJ2-5,TRBV24-1,CATSELGDRETQYF
TRBJ2-3,TRBV29-1,CSVVPPDSSSTDTQYF
TRBJ2-6,TRBV7-9,CASSFLPGRGASGANVLTF
TRBJ2-5,TRBV23-1,CASSPTSGGTQETQYF
TRBJ1-2,TRBV5-4,CASSMDSSDGYTF
TRBJ2-3,TRBV27,CASSLQSGGVEDTQYF
TRBJ2-1,TRBV9,CASRTATDNEQFF
TRBJ2-7,TRBV28,CASTTGGARGDRQQYF
TRBJ1-4,TRBV6-6,CASRPGTSPEKLFF
TRBJ2-2,TRBV3-1/TRBV3-2,CASTPQSANTGELFF
TRBJ1-1,TRBV5-1,CASSLYDSLNTEAFF
TRBJ2-7,TRBV6-5,CASRPNNRVDEQYF
TRBJ1-1,TRBV5-1,CASSLAQATEAFF
TRBJ2-5,TRBV7-2,CASSLGTSGGLSQETQYF
TRBJ1-5,TRBV6-2/TRBV6-3,CASSFDSVNQPQHF
TRBJ2-1,TRBV13,CASSTGLGYNEQFF
TRBJ1-2,TRBV19,CASSTEGTGGGYTF
TRBJ2-1,TRBV12-5,CASGLVLRGGTGEQFF
TRBJ2-2,TRBV3-1/TRBV3-2,CASSPRTSGDRELFF
TRBJ2-7,TRBV7-9,CASSDGGAHEQYF
TRBJ2-7,TRBV13,CASSFTYLPYEQYF
TRBJ2-3,TRBV20-1,CSASAFSGTGADTQYF
TRBJ1-6,TRBV10-3,CAISESRTGGGSPLHF
TRBJ2-4,TRBV3-1/TRBV3-2,CASSPGTGKNIQYF
TRBJ2-3,TRBV5-1,CASSSGQGAGTDTQYF
TRBJ2-1,TRBV6-2/TRBV6-3,CASSRPLGGEQFF
TRBJ2-7,TRBV4-1,CASSQDGLAVQYF
TRBJ1-2,TRBV7-9,CASSLAGTGEFNYGYTF
TRBJ2-2,TRBV5-8,CASSWGGRTGELFF
TRBJ2-7,TRBV12-5,CASGLGNLDPQGYEQYF
TRBJ2-1,TRBV5-1,CASSLNPGGEQFF
TRBJ2-5,TRBV7-2,CASSRDRQETQYF
TRBJ1-5,TRBV6-5,CASRVGKNSNQPQHF
TRBJ2-6,TRBV19,CASGGAGANVLTF